A selection of T cell receptor beta chains follows, all from one sample in a study of T cell repertoires in cytomegalovirus infection. TCRdb itself ran the reads through MiXCR, one entry per CDR3 protein. The sample holds 150,000 to 160,000 distinct CDR3 sequences, about a quarter seen once. Material for sequencing was PBMCs. These receptors originate from a human donor in good health (CMV status not recorded). Some clones in this sample may be carry-over from other donors' samples. CDR3s include the opening cysteine and the closing phenylalanine or tryptophan.

cdr3_length | j_call | v_call | cdr3_aa
15 | TRBJ2-1 | TRBV5-1 | CASSTGTSLPNEQFF
12 | TRBJ1-2 | TRBV5-1 | CASGTGAYGYTF
13 | TRBJ2-7 | TRBV19 | CASRRAGTYEQYF
14 | TRBJ1-2 | TRBV9 | CASSAQGARDGYTF
17 | TRBJ2-7 | TRBV18 | CASSPGTSGSRSYEQYF
14 | TRBJ2-1 | TRBV6-5 | CASRGTGGYNEQFF
11 | TRBJ1-5 | TRBV19 | CASKGNQPQHF
15 | TRBJ2-5 | TRBV20-1 | CSARDGGGVRETQYF
17 | TRBJ1-5 | TRBV5-1 | CASSLEPSGRGNQPQHF
13 | TRBJ1-2 | TRBV20-1 | CSASPTGVGGYTF
13 | TRBJ1-1 | TRBV28 | CASTTGGRIEAFF
15 | TRBJ2-2 | TRBV6-5 | CASSYRQPNTVELFF
20 | TRBJ2-1 | TRBV7-9 | CASSFLPGSVIGGVAGEQFF
13 | TRBJ2-2 | TRBV11-2 | CASSRGASGELFF
14 | TRBJ2-7 | TRBV28 | CASMRLADSYEQYF
14 | TRBJ2-1 | TRBV7-2 | CASSLDNGNNEQFF
14 | TRBJ2-5 | TRBV12-3/TRBV12-4 | CASSSSFSRETQYF
15 | TRBJ1-1 | TRBV7-2 | CASSPGQGRVTEAFF
15 | TRBJ2-1 | TRBV7-8 | CASSLIAVSYNEQFF
15 | TRBJ2-3 | TRBV27 | CASRRGTPSTDTQYF
15 | TRBJ2-1 | TRBV6-2/TRBV6-3 | CASSGTSGRENEQFF
15 | TRBJ2-3 | TRBV12-3/TRBV12-4 | CASSPGTPLGDTQYF
12 | TRBJ2-5 | TRBV7-8 | CASSRTKETQYF
14 | TRBJ2-1 | TRBV7-2 | CASSLVSEGNEQFF
17 | TRBJ2-7 | TRBV11-2 | CASTPLTGTGSSYEQYF
15 | TRBJ2-7 | TRBV6-1 | CASRDRVRDSYEQYF
16 | TRBJ2-3 | TRBV5-1 | CASSAQAGGITDTQYF
15 | TRBJ2-3 | TRBV29-1 | CSVTRTGVGTDTQYF
13 | TRBJ2-1 | TRBV11-3 | CASSLDLGGEQFF